What follows describes a single T cell receptor (beta chain). The germline gene is not matched at one end of the junction; a read error may be the cause. The sample is drawn from a study of blood T cell repertoires in COVID-19. About the research overall: Material from acute and convalescent COVID-19 was sourced from the United States, Italy and Spain. The cDNA or gDNA used as material had been derived from T cells, B-cell-depleted T cells, or PBMCs.

Original processing notes: How many nucleated cells were present was estimated from reference gene primer amplification. Clones were sequenced by immunoSEQ multiplex PCR, and TCRdb holds only the in-frame ones, with some missing. V, J and clone size derive from that table, while D and trimming were established from the DNA sequence. This table holds 250,000 to 350,000 clones, roughly 83% found once. The CDR3 loop spans 14 amino acids. Germline CDR1 is LNHDA and CDR2 is SQIVND (reference sequence). This chain joins TRBV19 and TRBJ2-3; TRBD2 matches at 9 bases. The sequence came from a woman aged 45-59 years with acute or convalescent COVID-19. The sequenced sample was peripheral blood. CDR3 sequence: CASNTGTSIDTQYF. The CDR3 region has the DNA TGTGCCAGTAACACCGGGACTAGCATAGATACGCAGTATTTT.